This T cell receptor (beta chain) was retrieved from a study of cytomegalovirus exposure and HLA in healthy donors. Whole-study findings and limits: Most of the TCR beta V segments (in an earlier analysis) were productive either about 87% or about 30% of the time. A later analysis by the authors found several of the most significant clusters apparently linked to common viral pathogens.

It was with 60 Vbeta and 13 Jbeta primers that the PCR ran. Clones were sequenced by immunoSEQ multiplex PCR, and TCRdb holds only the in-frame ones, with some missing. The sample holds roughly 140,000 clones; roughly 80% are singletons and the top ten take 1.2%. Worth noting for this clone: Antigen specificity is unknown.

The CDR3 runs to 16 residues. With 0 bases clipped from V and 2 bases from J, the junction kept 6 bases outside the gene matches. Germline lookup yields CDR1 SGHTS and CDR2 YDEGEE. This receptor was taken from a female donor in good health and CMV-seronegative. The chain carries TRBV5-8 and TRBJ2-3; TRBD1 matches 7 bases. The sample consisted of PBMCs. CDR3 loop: CASSLGDRDYTDTQYF. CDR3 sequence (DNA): TGTGCCAGCAGCTTGGGGGACAGAGACTACACAGATACGCAGTATTTT.